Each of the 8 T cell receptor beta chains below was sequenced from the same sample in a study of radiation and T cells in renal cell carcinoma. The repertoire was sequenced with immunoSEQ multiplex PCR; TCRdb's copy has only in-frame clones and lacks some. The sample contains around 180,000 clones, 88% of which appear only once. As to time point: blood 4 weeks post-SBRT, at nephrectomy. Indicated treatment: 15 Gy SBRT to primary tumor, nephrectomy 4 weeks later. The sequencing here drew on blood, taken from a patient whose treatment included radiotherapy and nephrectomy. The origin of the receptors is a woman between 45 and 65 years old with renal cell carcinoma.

This CDR3 reads CASKSGGTYNEQFF. CDR3 coding DNA: TGTGCCAGCAAGTCGGGGGGGACCTACAATGAGCAGTTCTTC. The V gene is TRBV2, the J gene TRBJ2-1, with 8 bases fitting TRBD2. Germline-derived CDR1 and CDR2 are SNHLY and FYNNEI. V was pared by 7 bases and J by 2 bases, with 4 bases of the junction left unmatched. The CDR3 runs to 14 residues.

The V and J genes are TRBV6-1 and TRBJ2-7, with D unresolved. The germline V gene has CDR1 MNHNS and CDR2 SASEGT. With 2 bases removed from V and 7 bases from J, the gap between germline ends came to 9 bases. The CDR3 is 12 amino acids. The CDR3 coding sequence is TGTGCCAGCAGTGAAAGGTTGGGGGAGCAGTACTTC. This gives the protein CASSERLGEQYF.

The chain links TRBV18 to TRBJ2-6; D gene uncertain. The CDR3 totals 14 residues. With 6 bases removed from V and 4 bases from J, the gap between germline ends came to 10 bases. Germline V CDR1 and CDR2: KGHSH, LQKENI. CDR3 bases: TGTGCCAGCTCCCCTTCCATCGGGGCCAACGTCCTGACTTTC. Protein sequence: CASSPSIGANVLTF.

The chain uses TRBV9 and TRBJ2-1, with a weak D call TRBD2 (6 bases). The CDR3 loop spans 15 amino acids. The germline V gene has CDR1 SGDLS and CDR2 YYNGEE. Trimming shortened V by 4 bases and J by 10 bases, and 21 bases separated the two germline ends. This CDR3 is CASSPSHLTSREQFF. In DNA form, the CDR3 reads TGTGCCAGCAGCCCCAGCCACCTAACTAGCCGCGAGCAGTTCTTC.

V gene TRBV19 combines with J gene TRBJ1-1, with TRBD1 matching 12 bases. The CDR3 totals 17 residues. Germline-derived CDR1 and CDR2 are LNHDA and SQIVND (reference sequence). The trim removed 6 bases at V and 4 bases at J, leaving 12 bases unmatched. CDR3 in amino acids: CASRPGQGASVGTEAFF. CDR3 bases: TGTGCCAGTAGGCCGGGACAGGGGGCCTCGGTGGGCACTGAAGCTTTCTTT. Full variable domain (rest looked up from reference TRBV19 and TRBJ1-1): DGGITQSPKYLFRKEGQNVTLSCEQNLNHDAMYWYRQDPGQGLRLIYYSQIVNDFQKGDIAEGYSVSREKKESFPLTVTSAQKNPTAFYLCASRPGQGASVGTEAFFGQGTRLTVV.

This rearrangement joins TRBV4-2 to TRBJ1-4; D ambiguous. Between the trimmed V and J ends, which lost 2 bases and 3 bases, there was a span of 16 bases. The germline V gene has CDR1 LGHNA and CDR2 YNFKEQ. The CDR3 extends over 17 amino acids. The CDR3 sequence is CASSQPSLKVANEKLFF. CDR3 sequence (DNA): TGTGCCAGCAGCCAACCCAGCTTAAAGGTGGCTAATGAAAAACTGTTTTTT.

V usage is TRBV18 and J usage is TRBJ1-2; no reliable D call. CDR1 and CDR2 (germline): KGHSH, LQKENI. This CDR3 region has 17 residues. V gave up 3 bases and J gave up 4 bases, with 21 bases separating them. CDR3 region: CASSPLGPEFRFYGYTF. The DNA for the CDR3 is TGTGCCAGCTCACCCCTGGGCCCGGAATTTCGTTTCTATGGCTACACCTTC.

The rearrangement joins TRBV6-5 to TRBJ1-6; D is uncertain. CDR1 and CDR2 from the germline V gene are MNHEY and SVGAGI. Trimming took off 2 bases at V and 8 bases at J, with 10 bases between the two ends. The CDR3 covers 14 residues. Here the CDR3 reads CASSYEGLYSPLHF. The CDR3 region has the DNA TGTGCCAGCAGTTACGAGGGATTATATTCACCCCTCCACTTT.